This record concerns one T cell receptor (beta chain) sequence. What it recognizes is unknown. Template switching with 5'RACE generated the TCR cDNA and added a universal primer site and UMIs. TCRdb recomputed calls from the 5' RACE reads with MiXCR, one row per CDR3 protein. This repertoire shows 110,000 or so distinct CDR3 sequences, 7.2% found once; its top ten account for approximately 2.7%. This entry is derived from a study of T cells after yellow fever vaccination. Notes on the study in general: FACS-sorted repertoires could contain abundant clonotypes contaminating from the bulk population. The secondary response was weaker, and its peak arrived faster, on day 5 versus 15. The booster response re-showed most primary clones: 96% CD4, approximately 85% CD8.

The trim removed 8 bases at V and 0 bases at J, leaving 13 bases unmatched. Germline lookup yields CDR1 MNHNS and CDR2 SASEGT. The CDR3 covers 18 residues. The sequences come from CD4+ T cells sorted from PBMCs, collected 45 days after the first yellow fever vaccination. The TCR comes from a man aged 18 to 30 who received the YFV17D yellow fever vaccine. V gene TRBV6-1 combines with J gene TRBJ1-5, with 10 bases lining up with TRBD1. CDR3 in DNA: TGTGCCAGCTGTCTCCCGACAGGGGGCAAAAGTAGCAATCAGCCCCAGCATTTT. Residues: CASCLPTGGKSSNQPQHF.